Sequencing of this T cell receptor (beta chain) was carried out in a study of cytomegalovirus exposure and HLA in healthy donors. 13 Jbeta primers and 60 Vbeta primers were used for the PCR. Sequenced by immunoSEQ multiplex PCR; TCRdb stores in-frame clones only, minus some. Here the sample spans 150,000 to 200,000 clones, about 80% being singletons. Healthy people donating bone marrow made up the donors. The receptor comes from a boy aged 5-17 years in good health and CMV-seronegative. Sequencing used PBMCs.

The CDR3 here is CASSLGTSYGYTF. CDR3 in DNA: TGTGCCAGCAGCTTAGGGACTTCATATGGCTACACCTTC. This chain joins TRBV7-2 and TRBJ1-2; D not resolved. The CDR3 length is 13 residues. The germline V gene has CDR1 SGHTA and CDR2 FQGNSA. Trimming stripped 1 base from V and 5 bases from J, with 8 bases between.